Below are 18 T cell receptor beta chains sequenced from a single sample in a study of T cell responses to AZD1222 COVID-19 vaccine. The table came from immunoSEQ multiplex PCR; TCRdb's copy has only in-frame clones and leaves some out. The sample lists more than 95,000 clones; about 91% were seen once. The specimen was peripheral blood, collected on day 0 of AZD1222 vaccination. These receptors were obtained from an adult in good health.

The chain recombines TRBV12-3 or TRBV12-4 with TRBJ2-5; D might be TRBD2 (6 bases). Trimming took off 5 bases at V and 5 bases at J, with 9 bases between the two ends. The CDR3 covers 12 residues. CDR3: CASSPRGETQYF. The CDR3 DNA reads TGTGCCAGCAGTCCCCGGGGGGAGACCCAGTACTTC.

In nucleotides, the CDR3 is TGTGCCAGCAGCTCCAGTCCGGGTTCTGGAAACACCATATATTTT. Translating gives CASSSSPGSGNTIYF. The V gene is TRBV7-2, the J gene TRBJ1-3; D gene uncertain. The ends were cut back, 4 bases at V and 1 base at J, with 11 bases in the middle. Germline V gene data show CDR1 as SGHTA and CDR2 as FQGNSA. The CDR3 extends over 15 amino acids.

The V and J genes are TRBV13 and TRBJ1-2, with TRBD1 matching 7 bases. J was trimmed by 6 bases and V by 5 bases; bases with no gene match: 9. CDR3 length: 14 amino acids. Germline V lookup: CDR1 PRHDT, CDR2 FYEKMQ (reference sequence). The chain's CDR3 is CASSKGTEKHGYTF. As DNA, the CDR3 is TGTGCCAGCAGCAAAGGGACAGAAAAACATGGCTACACCTTC. Looking up the rest from reference TRBV13 and TRBJ1-2 gives the full variable domain: AAGVIQSPRHLIKEKRETATLKCYPIPRHDTVYWYQQGPGQDPQFLISFYEKMQSDKGSIPDRFSAQQFSDYHSELNMSSLELGDSALYFCASSKGTEKHGYTFGSGTRLTVV.

This clone appeared a single time. CDR3 sequence: CASRDAQAGNTEAFF. For the CDR3, the DNA is TGTGCCAGCAGGGACGCCCAGGCGGGAAACACTGAAGCTTTCTTT. The chain uses TRBV2 and TRBJ1-1; D unclear. Germline-derived CDR1 and CDR2 are SNHLY and FYNNEI. CDR3 size: 15 residues. V was cut by 6 bases and J by 2 bases, with 16 bases left in between.

The chain employs TRBV5-1 and TRBJ2-2; tentatively, D is TRBD1 (5 bases). The V end lost 0 bases, the J end lost 1 base, and 13 bases lay between the germline ends. The germline V gene has CDR1 SGHRS and CDR2 YFSETQ. The CDR3 is made up of 17 amino acids. The CDR3 loop reads CASSLGPLGENTGELFF. The CDR3 coding sequence is TGCGCCAGCAGCTTGGGCCCCTTAGGGGAGAACACCGGGGAGCTGTTTTTT.

The chain is built from TRBV15 and TRBJ1-4, with D tentatively TRBD1 (5 bases). Germline V gene lookup returns CDR1 LNHNV and CDR2 YYDKDF (reference sequence). The CDR3 covers 16 residues. V was pared by 1 base and J by 7 bases, with 16 bases between. CDR3 DNA: TGTGCCACCAGCAGAGGACTCCAGGGAGGTTTTGAAAAACTGTTTTTT. Its protein is CATSRGLQGGFEKLFF.

J is TRBJ1-1 and V is TRBV5-8, with D maybe TRBD1 (5 bases). The CDR3 spans 15 residues. The germline V gene has CDR1 SGHTS and CDR2 YDEGEE. The V gene lost 0 bases and the J gene lost 4 bases, with 13 bases spanning the gap. In DNA form, the CDR3 reads TGTGCCAGCAGCTTGGGGGCAGGGTGGGCCACTGAAGCTTTCTTT. Its translation is CASSLGAGWATEAFF. The variable domain in full, completed from reference TRBV5-8 and TRBJ1-1, reads EAGVTQSPTHLIKTRGQQATLRCSPISGHTSVYWYQQALGLGLQFLLWYDEGEERNRGNFPPRFSGRQFPNYSSELNVNALELEDSALYLCASSLGAGWATEAFFGQGTRLTVV.

V and J are TRBV19 and TRBJ2-7, with a tentative D call TRBD1 (5 bases). The CDR3 loop spans 15 amino acids. V shed 3 bases and J shed 3 bases, with 15 bases lying between them. Germline values: CDR1 LNHDA, CDR2 SQIVND (reference sequence). DNA of the CDR3: TGTGCCAGTAGTATGTCTGGGGCAGGCTTCTACGAGCAGTACTTC. The encoded protein is CASSMSGAGFYEQYF.

The genes are TRBV3-1 (or the pseudogene TRBV3-2) and TRBJ2-1, with a possible D match to TRBD1 (5 bases). The CDR3 contains 15 residues. Trimming removed 0 bases at V and 9 bases at J, with 15 bases between. The germline V gene has CDR1 LGHDT and CDR2 YNNKEL (reference sequence). This chain's CDR3 is CASSQDPRAGGEQFF. The CDR3 DNA reads TGTGCCAGCAGCCAAGACCCCAGGGCTGGCGGTGAGCAGTTCTTC.

This rearrangement joins TRBV7-3 to TRBJ2-7; 8 bases align to TRBD1. CDR1 is SGHTA and CDR2 is FQGTGA in the germline V gene. V trimming: 5 bases; J trimming: 5 bases; junction bases outside the gene matches: 5. The CDR3 is made up of 13 amino acids. The CDR3, as DNA: TGTGCCAGCAGCCGCGGGACAGGTGACGAGCAGTACTTC. This sequence encodes CASSRGTGDEQYF.

The gene calls are TRBV4-2 and TRBJ2-7; 14 bases line up with TRBD2. CDR1 LGHNA and CDR2 YNFKEQ come from the germline V gene. This CDR3 has 14 amino acids. With V trimmed by 3 bases and J by 6 bases, 1 base remained unmatched. The CDR3 bases are TGTGCCAGCAGCCAGGGACTAGCGGGGGTCGAGCAGTACTTC. Translating it yields CASSQGLAGVEQYF.

The chain couples TRBV16 to TRBJ1-5, with D perhaps TRBD1 (6 bases). The CDR3 loop spans 16 amino acids. Germline values: CDR1 KGHSY, CDR2 FQNENV. Deletions cut 2 bases from V and 3 bases from J, with 14 bases between. CDR3 region: CASSQGGPGFNQPQHF. CDR3 sequence (DNA): TGTGCCAGCAGCCAAGGGGGGCCCGGATTCAATCAGCCCCAGCATTTT.

The chain carries TRBV14 and TRBJ2-7; 9 positions match TRBD1. Germline V lookup: CDR1 SGHDN, CDR2 FVKESK. The CDR3 is made up of 15 amino acids. V lost 5 bases and J lost 3; bases outside the gene matches: 8. The CDR3 DNA is TGTGCCAGCAGCTGGGGGACAGGGAGTTACTACGAGCAGTACTTC. Its translation is CASSWGTGSYYEQYF.

The chain employs TRBV6-2 or TRBV6-3 and TRBJ2-7; TRBD1 agrees at 8 bases. Germline V gene sequence: CDR1 MNHEY, CDR2 SVGEGT. This CDR3 has 14 amino acids. The V and J ends lost 5 bases and 2 bases, in that order; junction bases with no gene match: 5. This chain's CDR3 is CASSAGTGAYEQYF. For the CDR3, the DNA is TGTGCCAGCAGTGCCGGGACAGGAGCCTACGAGCAGTACTTC.

The chain has TRBV7-6 and TRBJ2-3; TRBD1 or TRBD2 may be the D gene (6 bases each). V was clipped by 1 base and J by 4 bases, with 12 bases between them. Germline loops: CDR1 SGHVS, CDR2 FNYEAQ. The CDR3 loop spans 15 amino acids. CDR3 bases: TGTGCCAGCAGCTTAGAGGTGGGGGGCGCAGATACGCAGTATTTT. Its translation: CASSLEVGGADTQYF.

V and J are TRBV12-3 or TRBV12-4 and TRBJ1-2; tentatively, D is TRBD1 (6 bases). The CDR3 loop spans 13 amino acids. The V end was cut by 1 base, the J end by 8 bases, with 11 bases between. In DNA, the CDR3 is TGTGCCAGCAGTTTAGACAGGGATAGGGGCTACACCTTC. This translates into CASSLDRDRGYTF.

This chain uses TRBV24-1 with TRBJ1-5, with 8 nucleotides matching TRBD1. CDR3 length: 15 amino acids. J was trimmed by 6 bases and V by 4 bases; bases with no gene match: 7. Germline V gene sequence: CDR1 KGHDR, CDR2 SFDVKD. The CDR3 nucleotides read TGTGCCACCAGTGAGCCCGGACAGGGCGGTCAGCCCCAGCATTTT. This encodes CATSEPGQGGQPQHF.

This chain joins TRBV5-6 and TRBJ1-2, with TRBD1 matching over 11 bases. The CDR3 contains 15 residues. Losses at the gene ends were 4 bases for V and 3 bases for J; bases not matched to a gene: 5. The germline V gene encodes CDR1 SGHDT and CDR2 YYEEEE. CDR3 sequence: CASSPGTGGDYGYTF. The DNA for the CDR3 is TGTGCCAGCAGCCCGGGGACAGGGGGTGACTATGGCTACACCTTC.